Presented here are 20 T cell receptor beta chains from one specimen sequenced in a study of shared clonotypes between healthy human individuals. This table comes from immunoSEQ multiplex PCR, and its TCRdb copy is limited to in-frame clones, with some not included. The sample consists of about a million clones, 70% to 80% of them appearing once. The source material was memory CD4+ T cells sorted from blood. Subset specified: CD45RA-negative fraction. The receptor source for this set is a man younger than 30 in good health.

The gene calls are TRBV6-5 and TRBJ2-7, with TRBD2 identical over 7 bases. V trimming: 2 bases; J trimming: 4 bases; junction bases outside the gene matches: 8. The CDR3 totals 15 residues. CDR1 MNHEY and CDR2 SVGAGI come from the germline V gene. The CDR3, as DNA: TGTGCCAGCAGTTACGTTGGGGGAGGGAGGTACGAGCAGTACTTC. Its protein product is CASSYVGGGRYEQYF.

Worth noting for this clone: At one of its ends the junction is not consistent with the germline gene, which may arise from a read error. The chain links TRBV6-1 to TRBJ1-5; D is possibly TRBD1 (6 bases). The CDR3 consists of 16 residues. Germline V CDR1 and CDR2: MNHNS, SASEGT. CDR3 in DNA: TGTGCCAGCAATGAAGCTACAGGGTATAGCAATCAGCCCCAGCATTTT. Translating gives CASNEATGYSNQPQHF.

The chain employs TRBV5-6 and TRBJ2-3; D gene unclear. This CDR3 has 14 residues. CDR1 is SGHDT and CDR2 is YYEEEE in the germline V gene. Trimming removed 1 base at V and 0 bases at J, with 6 bases between. CDR3 in amino acids: CASSLLPSTDTQYF. In DNA, the CDR3 is TGTGCCAGCAGCTTGCTCCCCAGCACAGATACGCAGTATTTT. The full variable domain, its missing parts supplied by reference TRBV5-6 and TRBJ2-3, is DAGVTQSPTHLIKTRGQQVTLRCSPKSGHDTVSWYQQALGQGPQFIFQYYEEEERQRGNFPDRFSGHQFPNYSSELNVNALLLGDSALYLCASSLLPSTDTQYFGPGTRLTVL.

CDR3 sequence reads: CAIDAPLRDRANTGELFF. CDR3 DNA sequence: TGTGCCATCGATGCACCCCTCAGGGACAGGGCGAACACCGGGGAGCTGTTTTTT. The genes are TRBV5-6 and TRBJ2-2, with 9 bases aligning to TRBD1. The CDR3 extends over 18 amino acids. V shed 9 bases and J 0 bases; nucleotides not matched to a gene: 15. Looked up from germline, CDR1 is SGHDT and CDR2 is YYEEEE.

This clone was observed a few times. The gene calls are TRBV18 and TRBJ1-5, with D perhaps matching TRBD1 (5 bases). The V gene lost 1 base and the J gene lost 7 bases, with 11 bases spanning the gap. The V gene's germline CDR1 is KGHSH and CDR2 LQKENI. The CDR3 has 14 amino acids. CDR3 residues: CASSPRDGVQPQHF. In DNA form, the CDR3 reads TGTGCCAGCTCACCACGGGACGGCGTACAGCCCCAGCATTTT. Based on the CDR3 plus reference TRBV18 and TRBJ1-5, the full variable domain is NAGVMQNPRHLVRRRGQEARLRCSPMKGHSHVYWYRQLPEEGLKFMVYLQKENIIDESGMPKERFSAEFPKEGPSILRIQQVVRGDSAAYFCASSPRDGVQPQHFGDGTRLSIL.

Only a few counts were recorded for this clone. CDR3 amino acids: CSQIRGTGTYNEQFF. The CDR3 DNA follows: TGCAGCCAAATAAGGGGGACAGGGACGTACAATGAGCAGTTCTTC. This chain links TRBV29-1 with TRBJ2-1, with 9 bases matching TRBD1. Per the germline V gene, CDR1 is SQVTM and CDR2 is ANQGSEA. The CDR3 is 15 amino acids. Trimming cost V 8 bases and J 4 bases; bases outside gene matches: 12.

The genes are TRBV28 and TRBJ2-3; TRBD2 matches at 8 bases. V gave up 5 bases and J gave up 8 bases; unmatched junction bases: 9. The CDR3 totals 14 residues. The germline gives CDR1 MDHEN, CDR2 SYDVKM. The CDR3: CASSPAGGLPTQYF. CDR3 in DNA: TGTGCCAGCAGTCCGGCGGGGGGCCTGCCTACGCAGTATTTT. Drawing the rest from reference TRBV28 and TRBJ2-3, the complete variable domain is DVKVTQSSRYLVKRTGEKVFLECVQDMDHENMFWYRQDPGLGLRLIYFSYDVKMKEKGDIPEGYSVSREKKERFSLILESASTNQTSMYLCASSPAGGLPTQYFGPGTRLTVL.

Details on this clone: Within the sample, other DNA sequences also encode this same CDR3. This rearrangement joins TRBV5-1 to TRBJ1-6; 9 nucleotides line up with TRBD1. Germline CDR1 and CDR2: SGHRS and YFSETQ. The V gene end was trimmed by 1 base and the J gene end by 10 bases; junction bases not matched to a gene: 6. The CDR3 runs to 15 residues. The CDR3, as DNA: TGCGCCAGCAGCTTGTCGGGACAGGGTCGATCACCCCTCCACTTT. It specifies CASSLSGQGRSPLHF.

The chain links TRBV5-6 to TRBJ2-1; D not certain. Deletions cut 2 bases from V and 7 bases from J, with 4 bases between. The CDR3 is 11 residues long. Germline loops: CDR1 SGHDT, CDR2 YYEEEE. The CDR3 region is CASSFLNEQFF. CDR3 nucleotides: TGTGCCAGCAGCTTTTTAAATGAGCAGTTCTTC.

Only a few counts were recorded for this clone. The chain combines TRBV6-1 with TRBJ1-1; 7 positions agree with TRBD1. The V and J ends lost 5 bases and 4 bases, in that order; junction bases with no gene match: 7. The CDR3 runs to 14 residues. CDR1 and CDR2 (germline): MNHNS, SASEGT. The CDR3 DNA reads as TGTGCCAGCAGTCAACAGGGGTCGGGCACTGAAGCTTTCTTT. It is translated as CASSQQGSGTEAFF.

This clone was observed a few times. V gene TRBV30 combines with J gene TRBJ1-5, with a possible D match to TRBD1 (5 bases). Trimming stripped 1 base from V and 5 bases from J, with 9 bases between. CDR1 and CDR2 (germline): GTSNPN, SVGIG (reference sequence). This CDR3 has 13 residues. The CDR3 DNA sequence: TGTGCCTGGAGTGAGCAGGGTTATCAGCCCCAGCATTTT. Protein: CAWSEQGYQPQHF.

The chain is built from TRBV5-1 and TRBJ2-5; the D gene is possibly TRBD2 (7 bases). The CDR3 length is 14 residues. CDR1 and CDR2 (germline): SGHRS, YFSETQ. V lost 6 bases to trimming and J lost 0 bases, with 12 bases between them. The CDR3 coding sequence is TGCGCCAGCACCGGGGGGCCGTACCAAGAGACCCAGTACTTC. It specifies CASTGGPYQETQYF. Using reference TRBV5-1 and TRBJ2-5 for the parts outside the CDR3, the full variable domain is KAGVTQTPRYLIKTRGQQVTLSCSPISGHRSVSWYQQTPGQGLQFLFEYFSETQRNKGNFPGRFSGRQFSNSRSEMNVSTLELGDSALYLCASTGGPYQETQYFGPGTRLLVL.

This chain connects TRBV18 to TRBJ2-7, with 7 positions matching TRBD1. Germline values: CDR1 KGHSH, CDR2 LQKENI. The CDR3 covers 18 residues. Trimming at V came to 3 bases and at J to 3 bases, leaving 17 bases not matched to a gene. The CDR3 DNA is TGTGCCAGCTCACCTCCTTTATCCCGACAGGGAGTTGACTACGAGCAGTACTTC. Its protein is CASSPPLSRQGVDYEQYF.

The J gene is TRBJ1-1, the V gene TRBV29-1; D is uncertain. In germline, CDR1 is SQVTM, CDR2 ANQGSEA. V was shortened by 6 bases and J by 4 bases, with 12 bases between the two germline ends. The CDR3 runs 12 residues. The CDR3 here is CSVGEGSTEAFF. CDR3 nucleotides: TGCAGCGTCGGCGAGGGTAGCACTGAAGCTTTCTTT. Drawing the rest from reference TRBV29-1 and TRBJ1-1, the complete variable domain is SAVISQKPSRDICQRGTSLTIQCQVDSQVTMMFWYRQQPGQSLTLIATANQGSEATYESGFVIDKFPISRPNLTFSTLTVSNMSPEDSSIYLCSVGEGSTEAFFGQGTRLTVV.

The CDR3 protein is CASSLSSNSNQPQHF. The CDR3 coding sequence is TGTGCCAGCAGTTTAAGTTCTAATAGCAATCAGCCCCAGCATTTT. This chain joins TRBV27 and TRBJ1-5; D not certain. V was cut by 2 bases and J by 0 bases, with 8 bases left in between. The CDR3 is 15 amino acids. Germline V gene sequence: CDR1 MNHEY, CDR2 SMNVEV (reference sequence).

The V and J genes are TRBV6-1 and TRBJ1-3, with D unresolved. The CDR3 length is 15 residues. The germline V gene encodes CDR1 MNHNS and CDR2 SASEGT. Trimming stripped 2 bases from V and 2 bases from J, with 10 bases between. CDR3 in DNA: TGTGCCAGCAGTGAACGCGGTGGGACTGGAAACACCATATATTTT. It encodes CASSERGGTGNTIYF.

The chain employs TRBV5-4 and TRBJ1-2; D gene ambiguous. Germline V lookup: CDR1 SGHNT, CDR2 YYREEE (reference sequence). V lost 4 bases to trimming and J lost 5 bases, with 18 bases between them. The CDR3 loop spans 15 amino acids. The CDR3 here is CASSRQSGLLYGYTF. CDR3 nucleotides: TGTGCCAGCAGCCGCCAGTCAGGCTTACTTTATGGCTACACCTTC. The full variable domain, rest sourced from reference TRBV5-4 and TRBJ1-2, is ETGVTQSPTHLIKTRGQQVTLRCSSQSGHNTVSWYQQALGQGPQFIFQYYREEENGRGNFPPRFSGLQFPNYSSELNVNALELDDSALYLCASSRQSGLLYGYTFGSGTRLTVV.

This chain connects TRBV25-1 to TRBJ2-7, with D possibly TRBD1 on 6 matching bases. CDR3 size: 14 residues. V was pared by 2 bases and J by 4 bases, with 12 bases between. Germline V lookup: CDR1 MGHDK, CDR2 SYGVNS. CDR3 nucleotide sequence: TGTGCCAGCAGTGAAGGCACAGGGTGGTACGAGCAGTACTTC. Its protein product is CASSEGTGWYEQYF.

This chain connects TRBV5-1 to TRBJ2-3; D remains unclear. The CDR3 sequence is 13 residues long. V gave up 0 bases and J gave up 4 bases, with 6 bases separating them. Germline values: CDR1 SGHRS, CDR2 YFSETQ. CDR3 DNA: TGCGCCAGCAGCTTGGACATCGCAGATACGCAGTATTTT. Amino acid sequence: CASSLDIADTQYF. Based on the CDR3 plus reference TRBV5-1 and TRBJ2-3, the full variable domain is KAGVTQTPRYLIKTRGQQVTLSCSPISGHRSVSWYQQTPGQGLQFLFEYFSETQRNKGNFPGRFSGRQFSNSRSEMNVSTLELGDSALYLCASSLDIADTQYFGPGTRLTVL.

The rearrangement links TRBV7-9 to TRBJ2-1; 9 nucleotides agree with TRBD1. The germline V gene encodes CDR1 SEHNR and CDR2 FQNEAQ (reference sequence). This CDR3 region has 16 residues. J gave up 6 bases and V 5 bases, and 11 bases lay outside the gene matches. CDR3 DNA sequence: TGTGCCAGCAGCGAAGGCCCGGGACAGGGCTTCAATGAGCAGTTCTTC. Its protein is CASSEGPGQGFNEQFF.